This T cell receptor beta chain is from a study of blood T cell repertoires in COVID-19. Turning to the study itself: Samples taken during acute and convalescent COVID-19 were collected in the United States, Italy and Spain. Sample material is recorded as cDNA or gDNA derived from T cells, B-cell-depleted T cells, or PBMCs.

V was pared by 8 bases and J by 5 bases, with 12 bases between. CDR1 is MNHEY, CDR2 SVGAGI, per germline. This CDR3 is built from 12 residues. In the study's own analysis: Nucleated cell number was recorded as an estimate derived from reference gene primer amplification. TCRdb keeps only in-frame clones here, not all; method: immunoSEQ multiplex PCR. D and trimming come from the DNA, and the V and J calls and clone size come from that table. Here the sample spans approximately 100,000 clones, more than 80% being singletons. The sequencing sample was made of peripheral blood. This receptor was obtained from a human donor in a cohort sampled during active COVID-19. The chain links TRBV6-5 to TRBJ1-2; possibly TRBD1 for D (5 bases). For the CDR3, the DNA is TGTGCCAGCGCCCGGGGGGATTATGGCTACACCTTC. Translated, it gives CASARGDYGYTF.